This note documents a single TCR beta chain sequence. Data came from immunoSEQ multiplex PCR; TCRdb stores just in-frame clones and leaves some out. The sample has some 900,000 clones; around 80% are singletons. The V and J ends lost 0 bases and 6 bases, in that order; junction bases with no gene match: 6. Germline-derived CDR1 and CDR2 are SGHDT and YYEEEE. The CDR3 sequence is 16 residues long. The source of the sample is a study of shared clonotypes between healthy human individuals. The rearrangement links TRBV5-6 to TRBJ2-2; 9 nucleotides agree with TRBD1. This clonotype was sampled from a man between 18 and 29 years old in good health. Sequenced sample: memory CD4+ T cells sorted from blood. Specified subset: CD45RA-negative fraction. For the CDR3, the DNA is TGTGCCAGCAGCTTGGTGGACAGGGGAGTGGCCGGGGAGCTGTTTTTT. Its translation: CASSLVDRGVAGELFF.